The clone carrying this T cell receptor (beta chain) was recorded a few times. The data belong to a study of blood T cell repertoires in COVID-19. Study-wide context: Spain, Italy and the United States supplied samples that represented acute and convalescent COVID-19.

Method: immunoSEQ multiplex PCR; TCRdb's copy keeps in-frame clones and lacks some. The sample has around 130,000 clones; roughly 90% are singletons. From germline, CDR1 is MDHEN and CDR2 SYDVKM. The V end was cut by 7 bases, the J end by 0 bases, with 19 bases between. This CDR3 contains 17 residues. This chain connects TRBV28 to TRBJ1-3; D remains ambiguous. The material sequenced was peripheral blood. The sequence was collected from a man aged 45 to 65 with active or convalescent COVID-19. CDR3: CASNFHGGISSGNTIYF. The CDR3 DNA is TGTGCCAGCAATTTCCACGGAGGGATAAGCTCTGGAAACACCATATATTTT.